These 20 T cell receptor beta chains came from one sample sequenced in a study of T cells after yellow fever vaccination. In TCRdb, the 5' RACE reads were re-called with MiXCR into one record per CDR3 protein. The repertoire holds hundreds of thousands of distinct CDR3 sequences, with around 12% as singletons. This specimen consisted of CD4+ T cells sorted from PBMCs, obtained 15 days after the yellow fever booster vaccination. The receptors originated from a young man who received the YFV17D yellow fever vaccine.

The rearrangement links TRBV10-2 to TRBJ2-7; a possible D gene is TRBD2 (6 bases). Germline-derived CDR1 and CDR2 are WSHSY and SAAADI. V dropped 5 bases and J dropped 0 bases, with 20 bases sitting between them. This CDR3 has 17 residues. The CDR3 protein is CASSLGGALSSSYEQYF. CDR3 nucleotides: TGCGCCAGCAGTCTGGGCGGGGCCTTGTCGAGCTCCTACGAGCAGTACTTC.

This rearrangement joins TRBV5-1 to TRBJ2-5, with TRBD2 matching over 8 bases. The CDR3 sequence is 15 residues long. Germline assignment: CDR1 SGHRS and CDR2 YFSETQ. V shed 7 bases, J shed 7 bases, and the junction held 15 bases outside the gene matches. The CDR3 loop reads CASSDGGARPMTQYF. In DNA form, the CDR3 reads TGCGCCAGCTCAGACGGGGGGGCGCGGCCAATGACCCAGTACTTC.

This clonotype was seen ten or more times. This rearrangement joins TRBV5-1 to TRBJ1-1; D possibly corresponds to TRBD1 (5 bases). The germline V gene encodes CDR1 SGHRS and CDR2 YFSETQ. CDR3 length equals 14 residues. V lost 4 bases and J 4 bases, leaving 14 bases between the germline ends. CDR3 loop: CASSLDPGGTEAFF. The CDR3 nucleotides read TGCGCCAGCAGCCTGGACCCCGGGGGCACTGAAGCTTTCTTT.

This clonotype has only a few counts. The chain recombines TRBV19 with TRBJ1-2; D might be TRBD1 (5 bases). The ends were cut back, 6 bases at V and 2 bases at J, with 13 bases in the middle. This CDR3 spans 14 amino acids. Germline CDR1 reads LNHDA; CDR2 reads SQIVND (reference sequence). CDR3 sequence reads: CASRSRGSNYGYTF. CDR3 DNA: TGTGCCAGTAGGTCGAGGGGATCCAACTATGGCTACACCTTC. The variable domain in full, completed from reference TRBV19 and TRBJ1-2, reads DGGITQSPKYLFRKEGQNVTLSCEQNLNHDAMYWYRQDPGQGLRLIYYSQIVNDFQKGDIAEGYSVSREKKESFPLTVTSAQKNPTAFYLCASRSRGSNYGYTFGSGTRLTVV.

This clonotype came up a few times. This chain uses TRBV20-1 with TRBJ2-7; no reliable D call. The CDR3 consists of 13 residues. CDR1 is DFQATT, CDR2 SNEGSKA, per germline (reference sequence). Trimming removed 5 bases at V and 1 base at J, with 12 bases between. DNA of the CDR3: TGCAGTGCTCCGGCCGGCCCGTCCTACGAGCAGTACTTC. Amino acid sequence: CSAPAGPSYEQYF.

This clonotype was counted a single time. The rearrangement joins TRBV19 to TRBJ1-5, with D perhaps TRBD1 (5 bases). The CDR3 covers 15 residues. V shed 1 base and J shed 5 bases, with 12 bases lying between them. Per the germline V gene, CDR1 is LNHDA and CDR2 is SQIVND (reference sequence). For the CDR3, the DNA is TGTGCCAGTAGTATAGGCGGGGGGGTCGATCAGCCCCAGCATTTT. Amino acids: CASSIGGGVDQPQHF.

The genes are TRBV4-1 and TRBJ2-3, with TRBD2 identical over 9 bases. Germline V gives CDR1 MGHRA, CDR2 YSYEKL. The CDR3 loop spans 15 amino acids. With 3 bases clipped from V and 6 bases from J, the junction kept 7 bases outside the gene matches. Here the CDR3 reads CASSHPPSGVDTQYF. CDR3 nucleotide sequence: TGCGCCAGCAGCCACCCGCCTAGCGGGGTTGATACGCAGTATTTT.

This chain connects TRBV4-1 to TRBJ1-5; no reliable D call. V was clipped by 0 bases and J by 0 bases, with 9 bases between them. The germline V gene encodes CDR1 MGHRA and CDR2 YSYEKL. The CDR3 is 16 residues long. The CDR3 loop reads CASSQEGGYSNQPQHF. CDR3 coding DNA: TGCGCCAGCAGCCAAGAGGGCGGTTATAGCAATCAGCCCCAGCATTTT.

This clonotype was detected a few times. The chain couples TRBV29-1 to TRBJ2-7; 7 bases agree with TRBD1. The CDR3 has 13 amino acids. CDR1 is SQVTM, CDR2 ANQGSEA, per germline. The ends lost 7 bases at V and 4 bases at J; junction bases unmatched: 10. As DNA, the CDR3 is TGCAGCGGAGGGGACAGCAGATCGTACGAGCAGTACTTC. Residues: CSGGDSRSYEQYF.

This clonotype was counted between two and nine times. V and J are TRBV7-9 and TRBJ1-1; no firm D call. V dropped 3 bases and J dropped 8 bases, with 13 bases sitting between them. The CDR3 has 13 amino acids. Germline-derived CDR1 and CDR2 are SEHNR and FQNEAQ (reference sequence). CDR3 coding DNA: TGTGCCAGCAGCTTCGGGGAGTGGACCGAAGCTTTCTTT. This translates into CASSFGEWTEAFF.

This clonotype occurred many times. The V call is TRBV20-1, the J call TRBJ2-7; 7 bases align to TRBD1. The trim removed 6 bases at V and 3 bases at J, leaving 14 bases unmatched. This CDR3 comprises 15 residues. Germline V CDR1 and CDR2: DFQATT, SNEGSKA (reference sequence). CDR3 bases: TGCAGTGCACAGCCGGGACAGCTCCTGCTCTACGAGCAGTACGTC. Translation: CSAQPGQLLLYEQYV.

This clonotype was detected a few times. CDR3 sequence reads: CASSSELGWGVEQFF. The CDR3 coding sequence is TGTGCCAGCAGCTCAGAGCTGGGGTGGGGGGTCGAGCAGTTCTTC. This chain connects TRBV7-2 to TRBJ2-1; D might be TRBD2 (6 bases). Trimming took off 4 bases at V and 10 bases at J, with 20 bases between the two ends. The CDR3 runs to 15 residues. The germline V gene encodes CDR1 SGHTA and CDR2 FQGNSA. The whole variable domain, remainder taken from reference TRBV7-2 and TRBJ2-1, is GAGVSQSPSNKVTEKGKDVELRCDPISGHTALYWYRQSLGQGLEFLIYFQGNSAPDKSGLPSDRFSAERTGGSVSTLTIQRTQQEDSAVYLCASSSELGWGVEQFFGPGTRLTVL.

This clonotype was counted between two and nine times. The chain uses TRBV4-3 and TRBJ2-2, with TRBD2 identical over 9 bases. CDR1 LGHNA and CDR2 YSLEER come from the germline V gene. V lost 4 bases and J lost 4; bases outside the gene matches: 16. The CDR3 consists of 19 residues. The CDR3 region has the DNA TGCGCCAGCAGCCGTCTTGGGACTAGCATGAGCCGGTTCACCGGGGAGCTGTTTTTT. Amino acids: CASSRLGTSMSRFTGELFF.

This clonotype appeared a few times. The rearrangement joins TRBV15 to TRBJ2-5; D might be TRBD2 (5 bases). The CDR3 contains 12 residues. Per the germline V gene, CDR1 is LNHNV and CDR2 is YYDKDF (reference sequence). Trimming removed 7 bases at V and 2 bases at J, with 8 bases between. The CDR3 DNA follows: TGTGCCACCACCCGGACTCAAGAGACCCAGTACTTC. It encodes CATTRTQETQYF.

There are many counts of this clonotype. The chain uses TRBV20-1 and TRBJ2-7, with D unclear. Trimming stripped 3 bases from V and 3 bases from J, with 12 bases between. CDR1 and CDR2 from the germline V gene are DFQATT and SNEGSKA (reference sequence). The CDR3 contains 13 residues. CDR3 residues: CSASSFPYYEQYF. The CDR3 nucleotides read TGCAGTGCTAGCTCCTTCCCCTACTACGAGCAGTACTTC.

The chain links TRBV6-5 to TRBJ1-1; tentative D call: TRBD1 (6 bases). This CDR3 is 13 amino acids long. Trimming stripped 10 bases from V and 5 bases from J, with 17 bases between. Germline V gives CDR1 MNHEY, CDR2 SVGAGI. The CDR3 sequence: CATRVEGGTEAFF. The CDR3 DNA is TGTGCCACGCGAGTCGAGGGGGGGACTGAAGCTTTCTTT.

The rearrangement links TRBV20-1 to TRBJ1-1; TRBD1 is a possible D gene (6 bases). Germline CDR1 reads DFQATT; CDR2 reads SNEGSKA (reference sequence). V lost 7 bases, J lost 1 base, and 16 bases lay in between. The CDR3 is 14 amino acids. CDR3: CSVGRRGPNTEAFF. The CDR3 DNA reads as TGCAGTGTGGGGCGCAGGGGACCGAACACTGAAGCTTTCTTT.

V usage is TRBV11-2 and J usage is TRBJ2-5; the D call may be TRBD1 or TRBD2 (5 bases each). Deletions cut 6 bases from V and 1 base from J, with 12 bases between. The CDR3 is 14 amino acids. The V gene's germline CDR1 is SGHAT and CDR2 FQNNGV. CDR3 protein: CASRRLGTQETQYF. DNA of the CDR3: TGTGCCAGCAGGCGTCTGGGGACCCAAGAGACCCAGTACTTC. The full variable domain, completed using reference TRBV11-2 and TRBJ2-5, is EAGVAQSPRYKIIEKRQSVAFWCNPISGHATLYWYQQILGQGPKLLIQFQNNGVVDDSQLPKDRFSAERLKGVDSTLKIQPAKLEDSAVYLCASRRLGTQETQYFGPGTRLLVL.

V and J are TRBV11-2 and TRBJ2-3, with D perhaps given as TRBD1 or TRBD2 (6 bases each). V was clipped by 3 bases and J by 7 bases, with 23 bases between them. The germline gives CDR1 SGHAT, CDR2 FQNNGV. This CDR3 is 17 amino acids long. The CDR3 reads CASSFRWGARGPYTQYF. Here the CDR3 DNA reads TGTGCCAGCAGCTTTAGGTGGGGGGCCAGGGGCCCATATACGCAGTATTTT.

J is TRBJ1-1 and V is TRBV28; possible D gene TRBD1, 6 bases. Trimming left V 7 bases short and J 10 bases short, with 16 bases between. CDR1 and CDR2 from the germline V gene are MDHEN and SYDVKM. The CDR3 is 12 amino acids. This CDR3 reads CASTLTGSAAFF. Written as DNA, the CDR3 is TGTGCCAGCACCTTAACAGGGAGTGCAGCTTTCTTT.